These 30 T cell receptor beta chains came from one sample sequenced in a study of T cell responses to AZD1222 COVID-19 vaccine. TCRdb keeps only in-frame clones here, not all; method: immunoSEQ multiplex PCR. The table includes about 76,000 clones, nearly 90% detected once. The specimen was peripheral blood, collected on day 0 of AZD1222 vaccination. The receptors stem from an adult in good health.

This CDR3 reads CASSYGQTSGNTIYF. The CDR3 DNA reads TGTGCCAGCAGTTACGGGCAGACCTCTGGAAACACCATATATTTT. V gene TRBV6-6 combines with J gene TRBJ1-3; unclear D gene. The CDR3 length is 15 residues. The germline gives CDR1 MNHNY, CDR2 SVGAGI (reference sequence). V was pared by 2 bases and J by 0 bases, with 8 bases between.

J is TRBJ1-5 and V is TRBV30; TRBD1 matches at 7 bases. With V trimmed by 5 bases and J by 7 bases, 11 bases remained unmatched. The CDR3 spans 14 residues. Germline loops: CDR1 GTSNPN, CDR2 SVGIG (reference sequence). CDR3 sequence (DNA): TGTGCCTGGTCTCGGGCAGGGGGTCCCCAGCCCCAGCATTTT. Translating it yields CAWSRAGGPQPQHF.

V is TRBV2 and J is TRBJ2-1; TRBD2 agrees at 11 bases. The CDR3 has 14 residues. CDR1 and CDR2 from the germline V gene are SNHLY and FYNNEI. The ends lost 8 bases at V and 7 bases at J; junction bases unmatched: 7. The CDR3 DNA sequence: TGTGCCAGCGGTAGCGGGAGGGCCGGAAATGAGCAGTTCTTC. This sequence encodes CASGSGRAGNEQFF.

This chain connects TRBV6-6 to TRBJ1-5; D gene unclear. V lost 6 bases to trimming and J lost 0 bases, with 6 bases between them. The CDR3 sequence is 13 residues long. CDR1 and CDR2 (germline): MNHNY, SVGAGI (reference sequence). The CDR3 sequence: CASRADSNQPQHF. The CDR3 nucleotides read TGTGCCAGCAGAGCCGATAGCAATCAGCCCCAGCATTTT.

This clone was recorded a few times. The rearrangement joins TRBV3-1 (or the pseudogene TRBV3-2) to TRBJ1-2, with D tentatively TRBD1 (5 bases). CDR1 and CDR2 from the germline V gene are LGHDT and YNNKEL (reference sequence). Trimming removed 2 bases from V and 8 bases from J, with 12 bases in between. The CDR3 consists of 13 residues. The DNA of the CDR3 is TGTGCCAGCAGCCAAAGGACACCCCTAGGCTACACCTTC. It codes for CASSQRTPLGYTF.

This chain connects TRBV7-3 to TRBJ2-1; either TRBD1 or TRBD2 may supply D (6 bases each). CDR1 and CDR2 from the germline V gene are SGHTA and FQGTGA. This CDR3 has 16 amino acids. Between the trimmed V and J ends, which lost 2 bases and 4 bases, there was a span of 15 bases. CDR3 protein: CASSLYGGGTYNEQFF. CDR3 in DNA: TGTGCCAGCAGCTTATACGGGGGCGGGACTTACAATGAGCAGTTCTTC.

This sequence joins TRBV6-5 and TRBJ1-6; TRBD1 might be the D (5 bases). Germline assignment: CDR1 MNHEY and CDR2 SVGAGI. Trimming took off 8 bases at V and 7 bases at J, with 18 bases between the two ends. This CDR3 spans 15 amino acids. CDR3 region: CASQPSGRLNSPLHF. The CDR3 bases are TGTGCCAGCCAACCCTCGGGACGCCTAAATTCACCCCTCCACTTT.

CDR3 in DNA: TGCAGCGTTTGGGACAGGGTAGGCCAAGAGACCCAGTACTTC. It is translated as CSVWDRVGQETQYF. The chain uses TRBV29-1 and TRBJ2-5, with 9 bases lining up with TRBD1. The CDR3 is made up of 14 amino acids. CDR1 SQVTM and CDR2 ANQGSEA come from the germline V gene. Germline trimming cut 5 bases from V and 1 base from J; bases unmatched to any gene: 5.

The V and J genes are TRBV11-2 and TRBJ2-6, with a possible D match to TRBD2 (5 bases). This CDR3 is 19 amino acids long. V lost 6 bases and J 2 bases, leaving 23 bases between the germline ends. Looked up from germline, CDR1 is SGHAT and CDR2 is FQNNGV. CDR3 protein: CASRQTSGIVGTGANVLTF. The CDR3 bases are TGTGCCAGCAGACAAACGTCGGGGATTGTGGGGACTGGGGCCAACGTCCTGACTTTC.

This rearrangement joins TRBV19 to TRBJ2-1; the match to TRBD1 covers 8 bases. The CDR3 loop spans 17 amino acids. Germline V lookup: CDR1 LNHDA, CDR2 SQIVND (reference sequence). V shed 3 bases, J shed 7 bases, and the junction held 14 bases outside the gene matches. The CDR3 DNA reads as TGTGCCAGTAGTATGTTGAACAGCCAGGGGGCGCGAAATGAGCAGTTCTTC. This sequence encodes CASSMLNSQGARNEQFF.

The chain couples TRBV5-4 to TRBJ2-5, with a tentative D call TRBD2 (5 bases). CDR1 is SGHNT and CDR2 is YYREEE in the germline V gene (reference sequence). The CDR3 totals 14 residues. Deletions cut 6 bases from V and 5 bases from J, with 17 bases between. This CDR3 is CASKSGRGSETQYF. For the CDR3, the DNA is TGTGCCAGCAAATCGGGGAGAGGGTCGGAGACCCAGTACTTC.

The chain is built from TRBV2 and TRBJ2-7, with a possible D match to TRBD1 (6 bases). Germline V gene data show CDR1 as SNHLY and CDR2 as FYNNEI. The CDR3 extends over 12 amino acids. The V end was cut by 6 bases, the J end by 4 bases, with 10 bases between. The CDR3 DNA follows: TGTGCCAGCAGCCGGACAGATTACGAGCAGTACTTC. This translates into CASSRTDYEQYF. Full variable domain (missing parts from reference TRBV2 and TRBJ2-7): EPEVTQTPSHQVTQMGQEVILRCVPISNHLYFYWYRQILGQKVEFLVSFYNNEISEKSEIFDDQFSVERPDGSNFTLKIRSTKLEDSAMYFCASSRTDYEQYFGPGTRLTVT.

The chain has TRBV11-3 and TRBJ2-5, with 7 nucleotides matching TRBD2. The CDR3 spans 16 residues. V lost 1 base and J lost 4; bases outside the gene matches: 9. Germline CDR1 reads SGHNT; CDR2 reads YENEEA. CDR3 nucleotide sequence: TGTGCCAGCAGCTTAGGGGACTACCCGGGGGGAGAGACCCAGTACTTC. Translation: CASSLGDYPGGETQYF.

This chain connects TRBV6-1 to TRBJ1-1; no reliable D call. The CDR3 length is 13 residues. Germline-derived CDR1 and CDR2 are MNHNS and SASEGT. The germline V and J ends were trimmed by 0 bases and 5 bases, with 7 bases remaining between them. CDR3 region: CASSEALSTEAFF. Here the CDR3 DNA reads TGTGCCAGCAGTGAAGCGCTCAGTACTGAAGCTTTCTTT.

This clone was recorded a few times. The V gene is TRBV24-1, the J gene TRBJ2-7; TRBD2 is a possible D gene (6 bases). Germline-derived CDR1 and CDR2 are KGHDR and SFDVKD. Trimming left V 4 bases short and J 0 bases short, with 12 bases between. CDR3 length: 15 residues. This chain's CDR3 is CATSESGESSYEQYF. CDR3 nucleotides: TGTGCCACCAGTGAATCGGGAGAGAGCTCCTACGAGCAGTACTTC.

V gene TRBV25-1 combines with J gene TRBJ2-7; 11 nucleotides line up with TRBD1. Germline loops: CDR1 MGHDK, CDR2 SYGVNS. This CDR3 is 13 amino acids long. V trimming: 8 bases; J trimming: 3 bases; junction bases outside the gene matches: 3. In DNA form, the CDR3 reads TGTGCCAGCGGGACAGGGGGATTCTACGAGCAGTACTTC. Protein: CASGTGGFYEQYF.

This clone was observed a few times. The rearrangement links TRBV6-1 to TRBJ1-2; D may be TRBD1 (6 bases). The CDR3 is made up of 17 amino acids. Germline values: CDR1 MNHNS, CDR2 SASEGT. V lost 2 bases, J lost 0 bases, and 16 bases lay in between. In DNA form, the CDR3 reads TGTGCCAGCAGTGAACAGGCCAAGGGGGGAGCTAACTATGGCTACACCTTC. As protein: CASSEQAKGGANYGYTF.

The chain carries TRBV3-1 (or the pseudogene TRBV3-2) and TRBJ2-5; D is uncertain. The CDR3 spans 15 residues. Deletions cut 4 bases from V and 5 bases from J, with 17 bases between. Germline V lookup: CDR1 LGHDT, CDR2 YNNKEL (reference sequence). CDR3 sequence (DNA): TGTGCCAGCAGCCGCACGTACGTTTTTGGTGAGACCCAGTACTTC. Its protein is CASSRTYVFGETQYF.

The chain couples TRBV28 to TRBJ1-1, with D tentatively TRBD1 (5 bases). CDR3 length: 15 amino acids. The V and J ends lost 4 bases and 8 bases respectively, with 20 bases between them. CDR1 and CDR2 (germline): MDHEN, SYDVKM. CDR3 sequence (DNA): TGTGCCAGCAGTTACACCCCCCGACAGATAATAGAAGCTTTCTTT. Translation: CASSYTPRQIIEAFF.

The chain has TRBV2 and TRBJ2-1; D assignment may be TRBD1 or TRBD2 (5 bases each). Trimming took off 7 bases at V and 7 bases at J, with 14 bases between the two ends. Germline V gene sequence: CDR1 SNHLY, CDR2 FYNNEI. This CDR3 has 13 residues. The CDR3 region has the DNA TGTGCCAGCACCACGAGGTGGGGGAATGAGCAGTTCTTC. Protein sequence: CASTTRWGNEQFF.

The chain combines TRBV6-1 with TRBJ1-6; D ambiguous. The germline V gene encodes CDR1 MNHNS and CDR2 SASEGT. The length of the CDR3 is 15 residues. Trimming took off 2 bases at V and 3 bases at J, with 8 bases between the two ends. CDR3 sequence: CASSEWQSYNSPLHF. CDR3 DNA sequence: TGTGCCAGCAGTGAATGGCAGAGCTATAATTCACCCCTCCACTTT.

CDR3 sequence: CASSLWTDGYTF. The CDR3 DNA reads TGTGCCAGCAGCTTGTGGACAGATGGCTACACCTTC. This chain connects TRBV5-6 to TRBJ1-2; D possibly corresponds to TRBD1 (6 bases). The CDR3 covers 12 residues. Per germline, CDR1 SGHDT and CDR2 YYEEEE. Trimming removed 1 base at V and 6 bases at J, with 7 bases between. The whole variable domain, filled in from reference TRBV5-6 and TRBJ1-2, reads DAGVTQSPTHLIKTRGQQVTLRCSPKSGHDTVSWYQQALGQGPQFIFQYYEEEERQRGNFPDRFSGHQFPNYSSELNVNALLLGDSALYLCASSLWTDGYTFGSGTRLTVV.

V gene TRBV4-1 combines with J gene TRBJ2-6; D gene ambiguous. V lost 1 base, J lost 0 bases, and 13 bases lay in between. CDR3 length: 18 residues. Germline assignment: CDR1 MGHRA and CDR2 YSYEKL. The CDR3 region has the DNA TGCGCCAGCAGCCAAGTCCAGGCGATCGCCTCTGGGGCCAACGTCCTGACTTTC. Its protein product is CASSQVQAIASGANVLTF.

This clone was recorded a few times. The chain is built from TRBV3-1 (or the pseudogene TRBV3-2) and TRBJ2-4; TRBD1 matches at 9 bases. V shed 4 bases, J shed 2 bases, and the junction held 6 bases outside the gene matches. CDR3 length: 16 amino acids. Germline values: CDR1 LGHDT, CDR2 YNNKEL (reference sequence). For the CDR3, the DNA is TGTGCCAGCAGCCTAACAGGGGGCTCGACCAAAAACATTCAGTACTTC. Protein product: CASSLTGGSTKNIQYF.

By sample share, this clone is medium-sized. The chain couples TRBV5-4 to TRBJ2-7, with D perhaps matching TRBD1 (6 bases). The CDR3 covers 14 residues. The germline V gene has CDR1 SGHNT and CDR2 YYREEE (reference sequence). Trimming pared 0 bases from V and 2 bases from J, leaving 9 bases between. Here the CDR3 DNA reads TGTGCCAGCAGCTTGGACAGGGCGACCTACGAGCAGTACTTC. It is translated as CASSLDRATYEQYF. The full variable domain, its missing parts supplied by reference TRBV5-4 and TRBJ2-7, is ETGVTQSPTHLIKTRGQQVTLRCSSQSGHNTVSWYQQALGQGPQFIFQYYREEENGRGNFPPRFSGLQFPNYSSELNVNALELDDSALYLCASSLDRATYEQYFGPGTRLTVT.

V usage is TRBV6-4 and J usage is TRBJ2-3; 7 bases are a match to TRBD2. CDR3 length equals 17 residues. Germline loops: CDR1 MRHNA, CDR2 SNTAGT. V was clipped by 0 bases and J by 5 bases; unmatched bases: 11. In DNA form, the CDR3 reads TGTGCCAGCAGTGACTCGAATACTGGACTAGGGGTAGATACGCAGTATTTT. Its protein product is CASSDSNTGLGVDTQYF.

This clone was observed once. The V gene is TRBV15, the J gene TRBJ2-6, with D perhaps matching TRBD2 (6 bases). Germline lookup yields CDR1 LNHNV and CDR2 YYDKDF (reference sequence). The CDR3 is 13 residues long. Trimming pared 1 base from V and 12 bases from J, leaving 10 bases between. The CDR3 region has the DNA TGTGCCACCAGCAGAGGAACTAGCCCCGTCCTGACTTTC. Translation: CATSRGTSPVLTF.

The chain is built from TRBV7-7 and TRBJ2-2, with D perhaps being TRBD1 or TRBD2 (6 bases each). Looked up from germline, CDR1 is SSHAT and CDR2 is FNYEAQ (reference sequence). V was shortened by 4 bases and J by 5 bases, with 14 bases between the two germline ends. The CDR3 has 15 amino acids. The CDR3 reads CASSSRRGATGELFF. The DNA of the CDR3 is TGTGCCAGCAGCTCCCGGAGGGGGGCAACCGGGGAGCTGTTTTTT.

J is TRBJ1-6 and V is TRBV15; D not resolved. CDR1 LNHNV and CDR2 YYDKDF come from the germline V gene (reference sequence). V was pared by 1 base and J by 10 bases, with 5 bases between. CDR3 length: 12 amino acids. The CDR3 sequence is CATSRGASPLHF. Here the CDR3 DNA reads TGTGCCACCAGCAGAGGTGCCTCACCCCTCCACTTT.

J is TRBJ1-1 and V is TRBV19; D gene uncertain. Per germline, CDR1 LNHDA and CDR2 SQIVND (reference sequence). Deletions cut 3 bases from V and 8 bases from J, with 10 bases between. The CDR3 totals 12 residues. CDR3 sequence reads: CASSIGPAEAFF. CDR3 DNA: TGTGCCAGTAGTATCGGACCGGCGGAAGCTTTCTTT.